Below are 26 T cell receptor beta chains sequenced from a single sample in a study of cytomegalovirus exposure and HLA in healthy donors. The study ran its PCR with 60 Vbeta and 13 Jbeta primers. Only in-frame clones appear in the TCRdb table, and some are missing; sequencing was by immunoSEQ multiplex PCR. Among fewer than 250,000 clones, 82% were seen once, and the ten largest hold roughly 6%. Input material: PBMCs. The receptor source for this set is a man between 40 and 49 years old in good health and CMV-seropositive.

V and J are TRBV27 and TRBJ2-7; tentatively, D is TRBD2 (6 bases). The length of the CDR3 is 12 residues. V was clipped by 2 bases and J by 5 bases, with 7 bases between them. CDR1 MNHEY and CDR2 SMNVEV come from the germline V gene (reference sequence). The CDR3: CASSLTGDEQYF. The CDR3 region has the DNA TGTGCCAGCAGTTTAACGGGGGACGAGCAGTACTTC.

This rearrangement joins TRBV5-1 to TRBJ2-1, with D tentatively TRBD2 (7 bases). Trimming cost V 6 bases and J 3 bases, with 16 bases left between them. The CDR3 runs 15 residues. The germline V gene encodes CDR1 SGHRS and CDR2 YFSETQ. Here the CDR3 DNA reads TGCGCCAGCACGCCAAGGGGGGGACTCTACAATGAGCAGTTCTTC. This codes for CASTPRGGLYNEQFF.

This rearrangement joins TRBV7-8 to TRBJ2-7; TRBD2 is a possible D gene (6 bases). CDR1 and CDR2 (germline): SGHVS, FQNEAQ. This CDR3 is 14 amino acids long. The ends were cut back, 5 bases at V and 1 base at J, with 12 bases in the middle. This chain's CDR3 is CASSPQRGSYEQYF. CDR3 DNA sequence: TGTGCCAGCAGCCCCCAACGGGGGTCCTACGAGCAGTACTTC.

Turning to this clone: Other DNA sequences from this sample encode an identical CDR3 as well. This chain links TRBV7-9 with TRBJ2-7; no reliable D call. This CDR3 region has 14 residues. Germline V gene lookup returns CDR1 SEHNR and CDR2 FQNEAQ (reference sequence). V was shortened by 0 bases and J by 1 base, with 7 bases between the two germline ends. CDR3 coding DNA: TGTGCCAGCAGCTTAGCTCAGGTTTCCTACGAGCAGTACTTC. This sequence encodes CASSLAQVSYEQYF.

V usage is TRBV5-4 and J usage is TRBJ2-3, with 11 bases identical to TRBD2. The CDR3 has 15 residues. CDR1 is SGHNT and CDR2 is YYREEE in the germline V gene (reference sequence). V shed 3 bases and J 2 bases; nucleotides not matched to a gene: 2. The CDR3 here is CASSSLAGDTDTQYF. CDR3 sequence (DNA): TGTGCCAGCAGCTCACTAGCGGGAGACACAGATACGCAGTATTTT.

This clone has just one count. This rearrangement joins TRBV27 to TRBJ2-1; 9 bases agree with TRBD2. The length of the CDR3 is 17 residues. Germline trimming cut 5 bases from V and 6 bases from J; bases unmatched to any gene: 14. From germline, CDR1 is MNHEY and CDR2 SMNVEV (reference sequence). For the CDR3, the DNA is TGTGCCAGCAGTATCCGTCGATTAGCGGGAGCCTCCAATGAGCAGTTCTTC. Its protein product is CASSIRRLAGASNEQFF.

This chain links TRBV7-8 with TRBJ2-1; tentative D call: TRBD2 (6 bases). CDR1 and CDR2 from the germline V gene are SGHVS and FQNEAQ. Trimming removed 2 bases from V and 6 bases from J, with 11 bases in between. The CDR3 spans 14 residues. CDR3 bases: TGTGCCAGCAGCTTAACAGGACTACTCAATGAGCAGTTCTTC. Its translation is CASSLTGLLNEQFF. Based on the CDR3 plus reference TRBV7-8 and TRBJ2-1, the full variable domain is GAGVSQSPRYKVAKRGQDVALRCDPISGHVSLFWYQQALGQGPEFLTYFQNEAQLDKSGLPSDRFFAERPEGSVSTLKIQRTQQEDSAVYLCASSLTGLLNEQFFGPGTRLTVL.

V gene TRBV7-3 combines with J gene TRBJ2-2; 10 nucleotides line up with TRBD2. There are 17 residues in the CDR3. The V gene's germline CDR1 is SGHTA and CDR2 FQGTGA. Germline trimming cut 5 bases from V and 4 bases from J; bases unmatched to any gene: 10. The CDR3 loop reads CASSRVPSGRGTGELFF. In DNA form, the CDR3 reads TGTGCCAGCAGCCGCGTCCCTAGCGGGAGAGGCACCGGGGAGCTGTTTTTT.

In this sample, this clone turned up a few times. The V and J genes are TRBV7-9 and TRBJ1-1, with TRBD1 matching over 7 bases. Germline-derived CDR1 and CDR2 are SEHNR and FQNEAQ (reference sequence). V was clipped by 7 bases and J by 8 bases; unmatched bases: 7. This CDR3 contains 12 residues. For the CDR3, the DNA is TGTGCCAGCAACAACGGGACAGAGGAAGCTTTCTTT. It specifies CASNNGTEEAFF.

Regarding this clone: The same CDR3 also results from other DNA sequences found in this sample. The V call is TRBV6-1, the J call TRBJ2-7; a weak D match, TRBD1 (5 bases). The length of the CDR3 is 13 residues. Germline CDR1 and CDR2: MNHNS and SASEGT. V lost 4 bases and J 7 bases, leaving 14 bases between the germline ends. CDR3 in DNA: TGTGCCAGCAGTGTCCATTGGGGCTATGAGCAGTACGTC. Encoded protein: CASSVHWGYEQYV.

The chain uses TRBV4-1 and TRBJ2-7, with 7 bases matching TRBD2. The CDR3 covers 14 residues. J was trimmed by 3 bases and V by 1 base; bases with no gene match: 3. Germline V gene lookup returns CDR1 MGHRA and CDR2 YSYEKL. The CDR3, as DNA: TGCGCCAGCAGCCAAGGAGCTAGCGGCTACGAGCAGTACGTC. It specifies CASSQGASGYEQYV.

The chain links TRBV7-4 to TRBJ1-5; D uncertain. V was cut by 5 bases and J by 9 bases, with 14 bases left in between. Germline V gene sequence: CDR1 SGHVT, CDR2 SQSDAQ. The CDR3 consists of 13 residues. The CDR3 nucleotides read TGTGCCAGCAGCGGCTTTCGAGGGCGGCCCCAGCATTTT. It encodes CASSGFRGRPQHF.

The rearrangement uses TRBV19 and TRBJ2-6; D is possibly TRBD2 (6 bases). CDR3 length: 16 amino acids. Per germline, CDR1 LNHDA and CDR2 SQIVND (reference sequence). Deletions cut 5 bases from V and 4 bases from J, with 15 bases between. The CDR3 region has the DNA TGTGCCAGTAGTGTTACCGGGACTTGGGGGGCCAACGTCCTGACTTTC. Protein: CASSVTGTWGANVLTF.

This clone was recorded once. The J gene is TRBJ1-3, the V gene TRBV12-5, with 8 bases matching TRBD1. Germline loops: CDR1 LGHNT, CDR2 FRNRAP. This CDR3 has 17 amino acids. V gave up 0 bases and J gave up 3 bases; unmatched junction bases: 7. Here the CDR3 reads CASGLVKDRVVGNTIYF. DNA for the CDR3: TGTGCTAGTGGTTTGGTAAAGGACAGGGTAGTTGGAAACACCATATATTTT.

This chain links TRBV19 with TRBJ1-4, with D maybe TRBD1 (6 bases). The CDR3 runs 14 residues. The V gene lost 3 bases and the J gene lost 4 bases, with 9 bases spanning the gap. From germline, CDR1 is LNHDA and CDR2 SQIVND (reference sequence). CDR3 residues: CASSITDSNEKLFF. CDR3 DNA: TGTGCCAGTAGTATTACGGACAGTAATGAAAAACTGTTTTTT.

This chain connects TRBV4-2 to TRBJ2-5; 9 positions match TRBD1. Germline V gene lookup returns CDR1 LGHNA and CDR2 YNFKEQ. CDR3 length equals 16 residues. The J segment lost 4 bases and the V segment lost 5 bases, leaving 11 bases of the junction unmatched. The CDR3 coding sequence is TGTGCCAGCAGCTCTCTACAGGGGGCGTCGGGAGAGACCCAGTACTTC. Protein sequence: CASSSLQGASGETQYF.

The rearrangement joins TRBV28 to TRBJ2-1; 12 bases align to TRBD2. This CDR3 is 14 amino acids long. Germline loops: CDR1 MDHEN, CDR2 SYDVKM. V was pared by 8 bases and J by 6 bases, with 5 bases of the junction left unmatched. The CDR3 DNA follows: TGTGCCAGCGTCGCTAGCGGGAGGGGCAATGAGCAGTTCTTC. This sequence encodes CASVASGRGNEQFF. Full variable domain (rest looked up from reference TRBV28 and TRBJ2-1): DVKVTQSSRYLVKRTGEKVFLECVQDMDHENMFWYRQDPGLGLRLIYFSYDVKMKEKGDIPEGYSVSREKKERFSLILESASTNQTSMYLCASVASGRGNEQFFGPGTRLTVL.

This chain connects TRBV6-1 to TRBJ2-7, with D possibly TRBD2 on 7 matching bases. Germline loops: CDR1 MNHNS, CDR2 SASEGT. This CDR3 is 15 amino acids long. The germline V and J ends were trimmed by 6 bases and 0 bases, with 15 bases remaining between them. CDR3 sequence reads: CASRGKGGSSYEQYV. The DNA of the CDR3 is TGTGCCAGCAGAGGTAAGGGGGGGAGCTCCTACGAGCAGTACGTC.

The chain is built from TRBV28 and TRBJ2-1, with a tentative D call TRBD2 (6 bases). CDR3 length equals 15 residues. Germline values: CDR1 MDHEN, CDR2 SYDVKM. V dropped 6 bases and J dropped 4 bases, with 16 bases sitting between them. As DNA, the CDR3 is TGTGCCAGCAGGTACGACTCGGGAGTTTACAATGAGCAGTTCTTC. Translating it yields CASRYDSGVYNEQFF.

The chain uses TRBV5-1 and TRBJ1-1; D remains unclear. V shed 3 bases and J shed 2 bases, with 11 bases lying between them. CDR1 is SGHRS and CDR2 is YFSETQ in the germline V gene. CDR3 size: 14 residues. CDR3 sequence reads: CASSSLDPNTEAFF. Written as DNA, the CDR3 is TGCGCCAGCAGCTCCCTAGACCCCAACACTGAAGCTTTCTTT.

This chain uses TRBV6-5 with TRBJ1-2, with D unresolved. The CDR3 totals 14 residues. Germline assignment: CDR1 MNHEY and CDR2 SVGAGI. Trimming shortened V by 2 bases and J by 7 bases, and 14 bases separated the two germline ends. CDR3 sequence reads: CASSYEAAFSGYTF. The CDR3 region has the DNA TGTGCCAGCAGTTACGAAGCCGCTTTCTCTGGCTACACCTTC.

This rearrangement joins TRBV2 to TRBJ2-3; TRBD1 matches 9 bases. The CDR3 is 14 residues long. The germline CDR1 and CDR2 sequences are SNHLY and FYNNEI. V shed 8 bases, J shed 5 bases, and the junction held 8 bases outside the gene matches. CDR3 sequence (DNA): TGTGCCAGCGCAGAGGACAGGGGTGGAGATACGCAGTATTTT. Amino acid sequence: CASAEDRGGDTQYF.

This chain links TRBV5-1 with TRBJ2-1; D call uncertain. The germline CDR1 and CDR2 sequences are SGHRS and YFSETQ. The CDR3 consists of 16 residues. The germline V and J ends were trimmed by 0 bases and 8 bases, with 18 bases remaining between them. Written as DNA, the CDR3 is TGCGCCAGCAGCTTGGCAGCCAGCGCCGCCGTCTATGAGCAGTTCTTC. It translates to CASSLAASAAVYEQFF.

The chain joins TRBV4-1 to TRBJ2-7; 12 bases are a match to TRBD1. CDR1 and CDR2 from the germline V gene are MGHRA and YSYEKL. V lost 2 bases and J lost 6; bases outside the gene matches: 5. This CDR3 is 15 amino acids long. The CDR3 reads CASSQPGQGAGEQYF. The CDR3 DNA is TGCGCCAGCAGCCAACCGGGACAGGGGGCTGGCGAGCAGTACTTC.

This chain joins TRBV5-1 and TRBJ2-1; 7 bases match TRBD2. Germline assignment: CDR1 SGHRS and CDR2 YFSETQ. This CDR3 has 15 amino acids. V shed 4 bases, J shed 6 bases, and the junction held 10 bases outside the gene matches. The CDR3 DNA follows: TGCGCCAGCAGCCCCAGCGGGCGGGAGTCCAATGAGCAGTTCTTC. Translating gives CASSPSGRESNEQFF.

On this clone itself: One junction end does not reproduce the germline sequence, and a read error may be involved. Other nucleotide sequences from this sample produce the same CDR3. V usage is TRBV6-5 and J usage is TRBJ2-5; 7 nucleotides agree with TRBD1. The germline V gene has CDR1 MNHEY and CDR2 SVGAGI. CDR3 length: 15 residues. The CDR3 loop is CASRRQGAVWETQYF. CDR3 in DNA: TGTGCCAGCAGACGACAGGGAGCGGTGTGGGAGACTCAGTACTTC.